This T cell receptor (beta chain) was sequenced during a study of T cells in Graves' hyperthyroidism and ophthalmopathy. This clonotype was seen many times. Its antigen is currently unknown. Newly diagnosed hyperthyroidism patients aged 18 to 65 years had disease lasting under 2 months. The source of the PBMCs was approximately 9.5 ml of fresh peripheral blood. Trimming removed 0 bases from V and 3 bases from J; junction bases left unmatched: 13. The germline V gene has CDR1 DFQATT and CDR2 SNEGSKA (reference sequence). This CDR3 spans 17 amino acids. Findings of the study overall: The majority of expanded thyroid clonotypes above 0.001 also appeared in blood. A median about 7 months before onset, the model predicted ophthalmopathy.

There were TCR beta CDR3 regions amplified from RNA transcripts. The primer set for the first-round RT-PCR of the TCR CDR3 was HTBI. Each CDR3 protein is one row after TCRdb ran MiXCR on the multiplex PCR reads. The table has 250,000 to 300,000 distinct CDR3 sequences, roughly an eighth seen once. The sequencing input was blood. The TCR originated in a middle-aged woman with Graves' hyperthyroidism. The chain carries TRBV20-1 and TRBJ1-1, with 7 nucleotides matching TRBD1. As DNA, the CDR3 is TGCAGTGCTAGAGATTCGGGAGGGATGCAGGGGGACACTGAAGCTTTCTTT. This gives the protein CSARDSGGMQGDTEAFF.